The 14 T cell receptor beta chains below all came from one sample that was sequenced in a study of T-cell memory formation after mild COVID-19. A single record per CDR3 protein comes from TCRdb applying MiXCR to the 5' RACE reads. Among tens of thousands of distinct CDR3 sequences listed, around 25% were seen once. The sequencing sample was made of PBMCs or a T cell subset sorted from them (not recorded which). The receptor set was obtained from a man younger than 30 who had mild COVID-19 (a few samples of this study predate the infection). Cell type and time point are not known.

The chain combines TRBV7-9 with TRBJ2-7; a weak D match, TRBD1 (5 bases). V gave up 1 base and J gave up 5 bases, with 15 bases separating them. Germline loops: CDR1 SEHNR, CDR2 FQNEAQ (reference sequence). CDR3 length equals 15 residues. The CDR3, as DNA: TGTGCCAGCAGCTTAGTTGTAAGGGGCGAAGACGAGCAGTACTTC. It is translated as CASSLVVRGEDEQYF. The variable domain in full, with the rest retrieved from reference TRBV7-9 and TRBJ2-7, is DTGVSQNPRHKITKRGQNVTFRCDPISEHNRLYWYRQTLGQGPEFLTYFQNEAQLEKSRLLSDRFSAERPKGSFSTLEIQRTEQGDSAMYLCASSLVVRGEDEQYFGPGTRLTVT.

The chain links TRBV29-1 to TRBJ2-3, with 8 bases aligning to TRBD2. Germline V CDR1 and CDR2: SQVTM, ANQGSEA. V lost 4 bases, J lost 4 bases, and 7 bases stayed unmatched. The CDR3 is 14 residues long. The CDR3: CSVGQRGLSDTQYF. The CDR3 region has the DNA TGCAGCGTTGGGCAGCGGGGGTTATCAGATACGCAGTATTTT.

The chain employs TRBV10-3 and TRBJ2-1; tentative D call: TRBD1 (6 bases). Germline-derived CDR1 and CDR2 are ENHRY and SYGVKD. CDR3 length: 13 amino acids. Trimming removed 7 bases from V and 5 bases from J, with 12 bases in between. CDR3 DNA: TGTGCCATCAAAGGTCCAGGGGACAATGAGCAGTTCTTC. This translates into CAIKGPGDNEQFF.

This clonotype was recorded a few times. V and J are TRBV7-8 and TRBJ1-3, with 11 bases aligning to TRBD1. The CDR3 consists of 16 residues. Germline V gives CDR1 SGHVS, CDR2 FQNEAQ. The trim removed 6 bases at V and 3 bases at J, leaving 7 bases unmatched. In DNA form, the CDR3 reads TGTGCCAGCAGTAGTGGGACAGGGGGTAGTGGAAACACCATATATTTT. As protein: CASSSGTGGSGNTIYF.

The chain couples TRBV7-2 to TRBJ2-6; D gene ambiguous. Trimming shortened V by 2 bases and J by 0 bases, and 5 bases separated the two germline ends. The CDR3 is 15 amino acids. The V gene's germline CDR1 is SGHTA and CDR2 FQGNSA. The CDR3 nucleotides are TGTGCCAGCAGCTTAAGTAGCTCTGGGGCCAACGTCCTGACTTTC. Its protein product is CASSLSSSGANVLTF.

This chain's CDR3 is CASSPSSGNTIYF. CDR3 DNA sequence: TGTGCCAGCAGCCCGAGCTCTGGAAACACCATATATTTT. The chain couples TRBV7-9 to TRBJ1-3; D is unresolved. The CDR3 consists of 13 residues. The germline V gene has CDR1 SEHNR and CDR2 FQNEAQ (reference sequence). V shed 5 bases and J shed 0 bases, with 5 bases lying between them.

In its sample, this clonotype was seen many times. The rearrangement joins TRBV28 to TRBJ2-7; D ambiguous. CDR1 and CDR2 (germline): MDHEN, SYDVKM. There are 13 residues in the CDR3. V lost 3 bases to trimming and J lost 3 bases, with 9 bases between them. For the CDR3, the DNA is TGTGCCAGCAGTTTGGACGGTCTCTACGAGCAGTACTTC. It is translated as CASSLDGLYEQYF.

The chain recombines TRBV7-3 with TRBJ1-1; D is perhaps TRBD1 (6 bases). V lost 2 bases to trimming and J lost 3 bases, with 13 bases between them. This CDR3 is 15 amino acids long. From germline, CDR1 is SGHTA and CDR2 FQGTGA. CDR3 sequence: CASSLSGASDTEAFF. DNA for the CDR3: TGTGCCAGCAGCTTATCGGGGGCCTCGGACACTGAAGCTTTCTTT. The variable domain in full, with the rest retrieved from reference TRBV7-3 and TRBJ1-1, is GAGVSQTPSNKVTEKGKYVELRCDPISGHTALYWYRQSLGQGPEFLIYFQGTGAADDSGLPNDRFFAVRPEGSVSTLKIQRTERGDSAVYLCASSLSGASDTEAFFGQGTRLTVV.

In its sample, this clonotype was seen many times. V is TRBV5-6 and J is TRBJ1-1, with D possibly TRBD1 on 5 matching bases. Germline CDR1 reads SGHDT; CDR2 reads YYEEEE. This CDR3 has 13 amino acids. V shed 4 bases and J shed 1 base, with 8 bases lying between them. The CDR3 here is CASSPGQNTEAFF. CDR3 bases: TGTGCCAGCAGCCCCGGACAGAACACTGAAGCTTTCTTT.

The chain has TRBV6-5 and TRBJ1-1; D perhaps matches TRBD1 (5 bases). The germline gives CDR1 MNHEY, CDR2 SVGAGI. The CDR3 runs to 13 residues. The V and J ends lost 6 bases and 1 base respectively, with 9 bases between them. Here the CDR3 DNA reads TGTGCCAGCAGGCCCGGGGGGAACACTGAAGCTTTCTTT. Encoded protein: CASRPGGNTEAFF.

The V gene is TRBV15, the J gene TRBJ2-1; D may be TRBD2 (5 bases). The CDR3 is 16 residues long. The germline V gene encodes CDR1 LNHNV and CDR2 YYDKDF (reference sequence). V gave up 0 bases and J gave up 0 bases, with 9 bases separating them. The CDR3 spells CATSRDSGSSYNEQFF. The CDR3 DNA follows: TGTGCCACCAGCAGAGATTCGGGGAGCTCCTACAATGAGCAGTTCTTC.

This clonotype was observed a few times. This chain links TRBV4-1 with TRBJ2-7; no reliable D call. The germline gives CDR1 MGHRA, CDR2 YSYEKL. This CDR3 contains 16 residues. Deletions cut 0 bases from V and 1 base from J, with 13 bases between. CDR3 region: CASSQEGPGRSYEQYF. DNA for the CDR3: TGCGCCAGCAGCCAAGAGGGCCCAGGCCGTTCCTACGAGCAGTACTTC.

This clonotype was counted only a few times. The chain recombines TRBV14 with TRBJ1-2; possible D gene TRBD1, 6 bases. The germline gives CDR1 SGHDN, CDR2 FVKESK. The CDR3 consists of 16 residues. Trimming took off 4 bases at V and 6 bases at J, with 21 bases between the two ends. The CDR3 spells CASSRKGIQGNDGYTF. CDR3 DNA sequence: TGTGCCAGCAGCCGAAAGGGGATACAGGGCAACGATGGCTACACCTTC.

This clonotype came up once. The V call is TRBV29-1, the J call TRBJ1-2; possible D gene TRBD1, 5 bases. Germline loops: CDR1 SQVTM, CDR2 ANQGSEA. This CDR3 has 13 residues. Trimming removed 0 bases at V and 8 bases at J, with 13 bases between. CDR3 nucleotides: TGCAGCGTTGAAGAAGGGGACCTGGGGGGCTACACCTTC. Protein product: CSVEEGDLGGYTF.